The 5 T cell receptor beta chains given below trace back to one sample, sequenced in a study of response to subunit inactivated influenza vaccine (dated by TCRdb to between 2018 and 2020). Library method: RT-PCR. The run used an Illumina HiSeq 2500. The public sequencing data were trimmed at Q25 with fastp and processed into clonotypes with MiXCR by TCRdb, which kept only in-frame beta chains. Each CDR3 protein gets just one entry, which takes the most common genes and DNA from the rows behind it. Present in this sample are over 650,000 distinct CDR3 sequences, roughly 20% of which were seen just once. The top ten hold 11% of the sample. The sample consisted of PBMCs from blood, taken around 5 days after vaccination. These receptor sequences come from a man aged 50 to 60 who received an inactivated influenza vaccine. Donor details come from another sample of the same person, matched by shared clones.

This clonotype was detected only a few times. The rearrangement links TRBV4-3 to TRBJ1-1; 9 bases fit TRBD1. Looked up from germline, CDR1 is LGHNA and CDR2 is YSLEER. Losses at the gene ends were 4 bases for V and 6 bases for J; bases not matched to a gene: 6. The CDR3 runs 14 residues. The CDR3 protein is CASSRGQGISEAFF. The CDR3 coding sequence is TGCGCCAGCAGCCGGGGACAGGGAATCTCTGAAGCTTTCTTT.

The chain combines TRBV20-1 with TRBJ2-2; 8 bases line up with TRBD1. The CDR3 is made up of 17 amino acids. Germline CDR1 is DFQATT and CDR2 is SNEGSKA (reference sequence). V lost 1 base to trimming and J lost 3 bases; unmatched junction nucleotides: 10. This CDR3 reads CSARGTSGGADTGELFF. The CDR3 bases are TGCAGTGCTAGAGGAACTTCAGGGGGCGCAGACACCGGGGAGCTGTTTTTT.

The rearrangement links TRBV20-1 to TRBJ2-7, with D uncertain. Germline CDR1 is DFQATT and CDR2 is SNEGSKA (reference sequence). V was pared by 1 base and J by 0 bases, with 7 bases between. There are 13 residues in the CDR3. For the CDR3, the DNA is TGCAGTGCTAGAGTCCCTACCTCCTACGAGCAGTACTTC. This sequence encodes CSARVPTSYEQYF.

The J gene is TRBJ2-7, the V gene TRBV7-2; D might be TRBD1 or TRBD2, each matching 5 bases. Germline assignment: CDR1 SGHTA and CDR2 FQGNSA. V lost 5 bases, J lost 3 bases, and 11 bases lay in between. The CDR3 is made up of 13 amino acids. The CDR3 spells CASSRRDGYEQYF. DNA of the CDR3: TGTGCCAGCAGCAGACGGGACGGCTACGAGCAGTACTTC.

This clonotype has just a few counts. This sequence joins TRBV5-5 and TRBJ1-5, with 8 bases fitting TRBD1. The length of the CDR3 is 18 residues. Germline CDR1 SGHKS, CDR2 YYEKEE (reference sequence). V gave up 0 bases and J gave up 4 bases; unmatched junction bases: 12. For the CDR3, the DNA is TGTGCCAGCAGCTTGGTCCCAGGGGGCATGGCTAGTAATCAGCCCCAGCATTTT. It is translated as CASSLVPGGMASNQPQHF.